Listed below are T cell receptor beta chains from one sample, sequenced in a study of blood T cell repertoires in COVID-19. Libraries were prepared by immunoSEQ multiplex PCR; TCRdb keeps only in-frame clonotypes and omits some of them. The sample consists of more than 40,000 clones, about 81% of them appearing once. The sample comprised peripheral blood. Receptor source: a man aged 45-60 years with acute or convalescent COVID-19. The CDR3 runs from the conserved cysteine through the conserved F or W. D genes are given only for firm matches. The size of a clone is reported for some rows only, either as once, few or many, or as a class for expanded clones.

j_call d_call clone_size v_call cdr3_aa cdr3_nt
TRBJ1-2 TRBD1 NA TRBV19 CASSTGQGRGYGYTF TGTGCCAGTAGTACGGGACAGGGGAGAGGCTATGGCTACACCTTC
TRBJ2-1 TRBD1 NA TRBV19 CASSWKAGQGSNEQFF TGTGCCAGTAGTTGGAAGGCGGGACAGGGGAGCAATGAGCAGTTCTTC
TRBJ2-7 NA once TRBV5-5 CASSPGQSNYEQYF TGTGCCAGCAGCCCCGGACAGAGCAACTACGAGCAGTACTTC
TRBJ2-2 TRBD2 NA TRBV5-1 CASSLGTSGGADTGELFF TGCGCCAGCAGCTTGGGGACTAGCGGGGGGGCCGACACCGGGGAGCTGTTTTTT
TRBJ2-3 TRBD2 NA TRBV29-1 CSCRFSGGRTDTQYF TGCAGCTGCCGTTTTAGCGGGGGACGCACAGATACGCAGTATTTT
TRBJ2-1 TRBD2 few TRBV28 CASSLGLAGAWGEQFF TGTGCCAGCAGCCTAGGACTAGCGGGGGCATGGGGTGAGCAGTTCTTC
TRBJ2-5 NA NA TRBV28 CASTFSGAVETQYF TGTGCCAGCACTTTCTCGGGAGCGGTAGAGACCCAGTACTTC
TRBJ1-2 TRBD1 NA TRBV6-5 CASSFPSGQGLYGYTF TGTGCCAGCAGTTTCCCCTCCGGACAGGGGCTCTATGGCTACACCTTC
TRBJ1-5 NA NA TRBV12-3/TRBV12-4 CASSLVFQPQHF TGTGCCAGCAGTTTAGTATTTCAGCCCCAGCATTTT
TRBJ1-1 TRBD1 NA TRBV30 CAWSRQGSTEAFF TGTGCCTGGAGCCGACAGGGCTCCACTGAAGCTTTCTTT
TRBJ2-6 NA NA TRBV29-1 CSVSPGGFTGANVLTF TGCAGCGTATCTCCCGGGGGATTCACTGGGGCCAACGTCCTGACTTTC
TRBJ2-1 TRBD2 NA TRBV29-1 CSVGTSRSSYNEQFF TGCAGCGTTGGGACTAGCCGGAGCTCCTACAATGAGCAGTTCTTC
TRBJ1-1 TRBD1 NA TRBV10-1 CASSDLGTGEHEAFF TGCGCCAGCAGTGACCTGGGGACAGGGGAACATGAAGCTTTCTTT
TRBJ2-7 NA NA TRBV7-9 CASSSSQGVYEQYF TGTGCCAGCAGTTCCTCACAGGGAGTCTACGAGCAGTACTTC
TRBJ2-2 NA NA TRBV9 CASSSTGDFGELFF TGTGCCAGCAGCTCAACAGGGGACTTCGGGGAGCTGTTTTTT
TRBJ2-1 TRBD2 few TRBV2 CASSEAPAGDNEQFF TGTGCCAGCAGTGAAGCTCCAGCGGGAGACAATGAGCAGTTCTTC
TRBJ1-4 NA few TRBV5-1 CASSNRPVANEKLFF TGCGCCAGCAGCAACCGTCCAGTGGCTAATGAAAAACTGTTTTTT
TRBJ2-7 NA NA TRBV4-1 CASSRQRPYEQYF TGCGCCAGCAGCCGGCAGAGGCCCTACGAGCAGTACTTC
TRBJ2-3 TRBD2 NA TRBV6-6 CASSLAGAGGSDTQYF TGTGCCAGCAGCCTCGCCGGCGCGGGAGGATCGGATACGCAGTATTTT
TRBJ2-1 TRBD2 NA TRBV19 CASSIVWVAGTQDEQFF TGTGCCAGTAGTATAGTGTGGGTAGCGGGTACCCAGGATGAGCAGTTCTTC
TRBJ1-4 NA NA TRBV10-3 CAISESTEKLFF TGTGCCATCAGTGAGTCGACAGAAAAACTGTTTTTT
TRBJ2-1 TRBD1 NA TRBV27 CASSLPGQGNNEQFF TGTGCCAGCAGTTTACCGGGACAGGGGAACAATGAGCAGTTCTTC
TRBJ1-2 NA NA TRBV10-3 CAISPQGQLGGYTF TGTGCCATCAGTCCACAGGGCCAGCTGGGTGGCTACACCTTC
TRBJ1-2 NA NA TRBV18 CASSPEGGYYGYTF TGTGCCAGCTCACCTGAGGGGGGGTACTATGGCTACACCTTC
TRBJ2-7 NA NA TRBV5-6 CASSSDSYEQYF TGTGCCAGCAGCTCAGACTCCTACGAGCAGTACTTC
TRBJ2-7 TRBD2 NA TRBV6-2/TRBV6-3 CASSTPIAGPSYEQYF TGTGCCAGCAGCACCCCTATAGCGGGGCCTTCCTACGAGCAGTACTTC
TRBJ1-3 TRBD1 NA TRBV7-6 CASSPVSGGLSGNTIYF TGTGCCAGCAGCCCGGTTTCAGGGGGCCTCTCTGGAAACACCATATATTTT
TRBJ1-2 TRBD1 NA TRBV2 CASSTTGYQANYGYTF TGTGCCAGCAGCACGACAGGGTATCAAGCTAACTATGGCTACACCTTC
TRBJ1-1 NA once TRBV4-1 CASSQDQTYAGTEAFF TGCGCCAGCAGCCAAGATCAGACCTACGCGGGCACTGAAGCTTTCTTT
TRBJ2-5 NA NA TRBV5-8 CASSAGFSQETQYF TGTGCCAGCAGCGCCGGGTTTTCCCAAGAGACCCAGTACTTC
TRBJ1-5 NA NA TRBV24-1 CATSDFQGRGNQPQHF TGTGCCACCAGTGATTTTCAGGGGAGAGGCAATCAGCCCCAGCATTTT
TRBJ2-1 TRBD2 NA TRBV11-3 CASSRPGTSSRAAYNEQFF TGTGCCAGCAGCCGACCCGGGACTAGTTCCCGAGCTGCCTACAATGAGCAGTTCTTC
TRBJ2-2 TRBD2 NA TRBV10-3 CATGTSGSLDTGELFF TGTGCCACTGGGACTAGCGGGAGTTTGGACACCGGGGAGCTGTTTTTT
TRBJ1-2 TRBD1 medium-sized TRBV24-1 CATSDPETGGVIDGYTF TGTGCCACCAGTGATCCCGAGACAGGGGGAGTTATAGATGGCTACACCTTC
TRBJ1-4 NA NA TRBV3-1/TRBV3-2 CASSRRQGGDEKLFF TGTGCCAGCAGCCGTCGACAAGGGGGGGATGAAAAACTGTTTTTT
TRBJ2-5 NA NA TRBV27 CASSPSAGPQETQYF TGTGCCAGCAGTCCTTCGGCGGGGCCCCAAGAGACCCAGTACTTC
TRBJ2-2 TRBD1 NA TRBV5-6 CASSSDRGAGELFF TGTGCCAGCAGCTCGGACAGGGGGGCCGGGGAGCTGTTTTTT
TRBJ1-5 NA NA TRBV10-3 CAISEAGDQPQHF TGTGCCATCAGTGAGGCAGGGGATCAGCCCCAGCATTTT
TRBJ2-2 TRBD2 NA TRBV19 CASAGGRESGELFF TGTGCCAGTGCGGGAGGCAGAGAATCCGGGGAGCTGTTTTTT
TRBJ1-1 NA NA TRBV11-3 CASSLGARIAMNTEAFF TGTGCCAGCAGCTTGGGGGCAAGGATTGCAATGAACACTGAAGCTTTCTTT
TRBJ2-5 NA NA TRBV5-1 CASSPGTYQETQYF TGCGCCAGCAGCCCGGGGACTTACCAAGAGACCCAGTACTTC
TRBJ2-7 TRBD1 few TRBV6-6 CASSYPQGTGGDEQYF TGTGCCAGCAGTTACCCCCAGGGGACAGGGGGCGACGAGCAGTACTTC
TRBJ1-1 TRBD1 NA TRBV5-8 CASIHDRGATEAFF TGTGCCAGCATCCATGACAGGGGGGCCACTGAAGCTTTCTTT
TRBJ2-7 NA NA TRBV4-2 CASSQGGYEQYF TGTGCCAGCAGCCAGGGGGGCTACGAGCAGTACTTC
TRBJ1-3 NA NA TRBV7-8 CASSPYGGAGNTIYF TGTGCCAGCAGCCCCTACGGGGGTGCTGGAAACACCATATATTTT
TRBJ1-1 TRBD1 NA TRBV5-1 CASSLQGVSPKGTEAFF TGCGCCAGCAGCTTACAGGGGGTTAGCCCTAAGGGCACTGAAGCTTTCTTT
TRBJ1-3 TRBD1 NA TRBV5-5 CASSQTGISGNTIYF TGTGCCAGCAGCCAGACAGGGATCTCTGGAAACACCATATATTTT
TRBJ2-7 NA NA TRBV10-3 CATAKAYEQYF TGTGCCACTGCGAAAGCCTACGAGCAGTACTTC
TRBJ2-3 TRBD2 NA TRBV13 CASSSRAGDRTDTQYF TGTGCCAGCAGCTCGCGGGCGGGAGATCGCACAGATACGCAGTATTTT
TRBJ1-6 NA NA TRBV3-1/TRBV3-2 CASSQDLGGYSPLHF TGTGCCAGCAGCCAAGATCTAGGTGGATATTCACCCCTCCACTTT
TRBJ2-1 TRBD2 NA TRBV19 CASSPGTSGTRPYNEQFF TGTGCCAGTAGTCCGGGGACTAGCGGGACAAGGCCCTACAATGAGCAGTTCTTC
TRBJ2-7 TRBD2 NA TRBV2 CASSPGTRGNEQYF TGTGCCAGCAGCCCCGGGACTAGGGGGAACGAGCAGTACTTC
TRBJ2-1 NA NA TRBV5-6 CASSPWQGSYNEQFF TGTGCCAGCAGCCCCTGGCAGGGCTCCTACAATGAGCAGTTCTTC
TRBJ1-5 NA NA TRBV6-5 CASSPTLSNQPQHF TGTGCCAGCAGTCCTACACTAAGCAATCAGCCCCAGCATTTT